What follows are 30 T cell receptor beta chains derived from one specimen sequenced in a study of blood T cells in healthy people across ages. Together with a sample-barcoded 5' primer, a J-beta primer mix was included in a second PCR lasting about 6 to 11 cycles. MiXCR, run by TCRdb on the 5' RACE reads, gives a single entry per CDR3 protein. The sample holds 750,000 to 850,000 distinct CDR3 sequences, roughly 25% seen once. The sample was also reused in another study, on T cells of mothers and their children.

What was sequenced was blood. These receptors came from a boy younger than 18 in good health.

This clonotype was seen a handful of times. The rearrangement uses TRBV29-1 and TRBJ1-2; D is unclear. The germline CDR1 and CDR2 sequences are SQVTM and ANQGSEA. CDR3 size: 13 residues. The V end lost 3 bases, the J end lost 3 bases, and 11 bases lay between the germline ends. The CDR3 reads CSVDAGGDYGYTF. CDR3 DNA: TGCAGCGTTGACGCCGGTGGGGACTATGGCTACACCTTC.

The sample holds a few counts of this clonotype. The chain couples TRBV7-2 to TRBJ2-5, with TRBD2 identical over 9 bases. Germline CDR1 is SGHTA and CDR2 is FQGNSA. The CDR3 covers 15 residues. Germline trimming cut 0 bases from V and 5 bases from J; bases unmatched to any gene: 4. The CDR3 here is CASSLASGRTETQYF. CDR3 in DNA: TGTGCCAGCAGCTTAGCTAGCGGGAGAACCGAGACCCAGTACTTC.

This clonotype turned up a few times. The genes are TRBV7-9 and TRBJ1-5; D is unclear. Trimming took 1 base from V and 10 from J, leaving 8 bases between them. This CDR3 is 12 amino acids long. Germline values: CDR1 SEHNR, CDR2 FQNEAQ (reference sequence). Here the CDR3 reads CASSLGVGPQHF. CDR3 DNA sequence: TGTGCCAGCAGCTTAGGAGTCGGCCCCCAGCATTTT.

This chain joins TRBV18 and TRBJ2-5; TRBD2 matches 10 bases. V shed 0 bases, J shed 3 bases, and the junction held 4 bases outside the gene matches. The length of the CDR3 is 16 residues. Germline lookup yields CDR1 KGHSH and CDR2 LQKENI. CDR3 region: CASSPPSAGGKETQYF. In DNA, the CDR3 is TGTGCCAGCTCACCACCTTCAGCGGGAGGGAAAGAGACCCAGTACTTC.

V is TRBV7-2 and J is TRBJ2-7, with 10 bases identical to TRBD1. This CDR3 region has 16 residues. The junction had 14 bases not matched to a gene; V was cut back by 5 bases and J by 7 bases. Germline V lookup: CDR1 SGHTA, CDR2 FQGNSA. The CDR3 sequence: CASSEKPGQGNREQYF. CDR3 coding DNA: TGTGCCAGCAGCGAGAAGCCGGGACAGGGGAACCGGGAGCAGTACTTC. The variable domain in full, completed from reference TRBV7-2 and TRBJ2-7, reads GAGVSQSPSNKVTEKGKDVELRCDPISGHTALYWYRQSLGQGLEFLIYFQGNSAPDKSGLPSDRFSAERTGGSVSTLTIQRTQQEDSAVYLCASSEKPGQGNREQYFGPGTRLTVT.

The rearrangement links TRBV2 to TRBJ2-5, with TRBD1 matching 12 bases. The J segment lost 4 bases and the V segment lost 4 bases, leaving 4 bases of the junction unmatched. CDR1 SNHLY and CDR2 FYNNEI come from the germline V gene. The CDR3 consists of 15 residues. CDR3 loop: CASSGPGQGAETQYF. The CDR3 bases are TGTGCCAGCAGTGGCCCGGGACAGGGGGCAGAGACCCAGTACTTC.

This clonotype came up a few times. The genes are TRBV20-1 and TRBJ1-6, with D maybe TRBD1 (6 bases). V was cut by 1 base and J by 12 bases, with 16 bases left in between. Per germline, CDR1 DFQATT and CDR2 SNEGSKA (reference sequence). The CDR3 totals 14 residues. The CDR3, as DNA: TGCAGTGCTAGAGTTTACAGGGCCCTCGAACCCCTCCACTTT. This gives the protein CSARVYRALEPLHF.

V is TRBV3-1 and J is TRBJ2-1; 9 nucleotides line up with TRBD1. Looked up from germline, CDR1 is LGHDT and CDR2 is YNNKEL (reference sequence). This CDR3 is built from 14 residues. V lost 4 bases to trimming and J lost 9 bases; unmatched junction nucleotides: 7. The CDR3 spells CASSPIGQGPEQFF. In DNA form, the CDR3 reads TGTGCCAGCAGCCCAATTGGACAGGGGCCTGAGCAGTTCTTC.

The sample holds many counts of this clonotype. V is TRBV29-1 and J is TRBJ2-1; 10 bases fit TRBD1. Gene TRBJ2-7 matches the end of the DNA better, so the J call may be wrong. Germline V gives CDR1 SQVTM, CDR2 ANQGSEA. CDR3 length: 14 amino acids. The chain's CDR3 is CSVETTGGPYEQYF. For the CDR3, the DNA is TGCAGCGTTGAAACGACAGGGGGCCCCTACGAGCAGTACTTC.

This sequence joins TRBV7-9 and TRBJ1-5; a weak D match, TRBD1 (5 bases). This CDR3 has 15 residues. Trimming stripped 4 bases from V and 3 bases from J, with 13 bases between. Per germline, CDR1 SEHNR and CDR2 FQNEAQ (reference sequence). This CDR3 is CASSSLGDLNQPQHF. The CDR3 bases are TGTGCCAGCAGCTCCCTGGGGGATCTCAATCAGCCCCAGCATTTT.

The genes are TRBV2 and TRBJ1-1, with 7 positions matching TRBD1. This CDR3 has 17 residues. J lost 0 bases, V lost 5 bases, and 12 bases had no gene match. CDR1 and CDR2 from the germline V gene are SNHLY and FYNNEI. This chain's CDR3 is CASSPLGTVNLNTEAFF. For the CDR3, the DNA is TGTGCCAGCAGTCCCCTGGGGACAGTAAACCTGAACACTGAAGCTTTCTTT. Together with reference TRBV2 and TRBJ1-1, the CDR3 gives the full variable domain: EPEVTQTPSHQVTQMGQEVILRCVPISNHLYFYWYRQILGQKVEFLVSFYNNEISEKSEIFDDQFSVERPDGSNFTLKIRSTKLEDSAMYFCASSPLGTVNLNTEAFFGQGTRLTVV.

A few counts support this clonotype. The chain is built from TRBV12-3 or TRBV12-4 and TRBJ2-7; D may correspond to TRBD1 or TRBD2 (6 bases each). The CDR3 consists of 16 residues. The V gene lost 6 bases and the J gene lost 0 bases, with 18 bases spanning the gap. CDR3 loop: CASSPEGGLGSYEQYF. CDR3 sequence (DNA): TGTGCCAGCAGCCCCGAGGGGGGATTAGGCTCCTACGAGCAGTACTTC.

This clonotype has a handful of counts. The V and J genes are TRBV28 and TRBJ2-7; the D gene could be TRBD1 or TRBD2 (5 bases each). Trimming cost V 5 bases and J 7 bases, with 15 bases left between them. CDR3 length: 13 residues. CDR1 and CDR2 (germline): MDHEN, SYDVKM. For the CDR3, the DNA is TGTGCCAGCAGTCCGCCGGGGCCGAGGGAGCAGTACTTC. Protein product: CASSPPGPREQYF. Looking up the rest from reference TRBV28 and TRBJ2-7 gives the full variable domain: DVKVTQSSRYLVKRTGEKVFLECVQDMDHENMFWYRQDPGLGLRLIYFSYDVKMKEKGDIPEGYSVSREKKERFSLILESASTNQTSMYLCASSPPGPREQYFGPGTRLTVT.

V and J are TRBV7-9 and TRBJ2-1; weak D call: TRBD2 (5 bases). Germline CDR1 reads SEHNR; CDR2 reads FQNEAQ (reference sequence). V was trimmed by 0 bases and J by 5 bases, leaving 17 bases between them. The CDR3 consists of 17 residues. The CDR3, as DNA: TGTGCCAGCAGCTTAGCGCAAGGGAGATTGGAGGACAATGAGCAGTTCTTC. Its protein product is CASSLAQGRLEDNEQFF.

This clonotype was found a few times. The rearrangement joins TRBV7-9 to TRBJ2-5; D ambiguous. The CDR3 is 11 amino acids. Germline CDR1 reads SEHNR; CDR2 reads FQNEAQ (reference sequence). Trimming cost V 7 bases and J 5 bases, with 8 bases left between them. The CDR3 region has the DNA TGTGCCAGCACCTATACGGAGACCCAGTACTTC. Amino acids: CASTYTETQYF.

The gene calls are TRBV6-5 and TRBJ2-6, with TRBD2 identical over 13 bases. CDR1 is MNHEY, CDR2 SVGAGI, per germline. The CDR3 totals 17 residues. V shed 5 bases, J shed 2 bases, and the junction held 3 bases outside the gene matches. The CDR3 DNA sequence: TGTGCCAGCAGTCGCGGACTAGCGGGAGCTGGGGCCAACGTCCTGACTTTC. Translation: CASSRGLAGAGANVLTF.

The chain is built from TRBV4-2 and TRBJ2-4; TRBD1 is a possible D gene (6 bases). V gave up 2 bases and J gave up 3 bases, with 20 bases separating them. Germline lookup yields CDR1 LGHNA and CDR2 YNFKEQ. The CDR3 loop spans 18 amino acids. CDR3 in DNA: TGTGCCAGCAGCCAACCGGGACAAACCTGGCGAGGCAAAAACATTCAGTACTTC. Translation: CASSQPGQTWRGKNIQYF.

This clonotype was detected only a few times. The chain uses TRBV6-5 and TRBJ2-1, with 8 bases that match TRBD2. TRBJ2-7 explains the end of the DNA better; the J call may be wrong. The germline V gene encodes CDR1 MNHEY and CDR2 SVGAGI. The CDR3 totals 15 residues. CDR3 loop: CASSYAGLAGNEQYF. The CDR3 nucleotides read TGTGCCAGCAGTTACGCCGGACTAGCCGGGAACGAGCAGTACTTC.

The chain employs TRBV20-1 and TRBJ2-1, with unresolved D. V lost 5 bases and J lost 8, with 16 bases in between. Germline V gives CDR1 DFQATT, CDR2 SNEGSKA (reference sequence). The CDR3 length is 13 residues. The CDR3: CSAQAARGHEQFF. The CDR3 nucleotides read TGCAGTGCTCAAGCAGCCCGCGGCCATGAGCAGTTCTTC.

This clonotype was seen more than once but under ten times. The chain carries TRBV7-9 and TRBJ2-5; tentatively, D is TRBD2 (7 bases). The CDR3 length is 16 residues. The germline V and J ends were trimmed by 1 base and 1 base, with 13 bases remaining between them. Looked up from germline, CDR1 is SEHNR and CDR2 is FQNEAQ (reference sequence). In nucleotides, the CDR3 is TGTGCCAGCAGCTTAGGGGCGGGGGCTCTCCAAGAGACCCAGTACTTC. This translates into CASSLGAGALQETQYF.

CDR3: CASSLQGSTLSYEQYF. CDR3 coding DNA: TGCGCCAGCAGCTTGCAGGGCAGCACACTCTCCTACGAGCAGTACTTC. V usage is TRBV5-1 and J usage is TRBJ2-7, with D possibly TRBD1 on 5 matching bases. Germline V lookup: CDR1 SGHRS, CDR2 YFSETQ. The CDR3 is made up of 16 amino acids. The germline V and J ends were trimmed by 1 base and 0 bases, with 14 bases remaining between them.

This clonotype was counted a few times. The CDR3: CSALGLAGGGGGTQYF. The CDR3, as DNA: TGCAGTGCCCTCGGACTAGCGGGGGGCGGGGGTGGGACCCAGTACTTC. This chain uses TRBV20-1 with TRBJ2-5; TRBD2 matches at 14 bases. The CDR3 totals 16 residues. Losses at the gene ends were 6 bases for V and 7 bases for J; bases not matched to a gene: 13. The germline V gene has CDR1 DFQATT and CDR2 SNEGSKA (reference sequence).

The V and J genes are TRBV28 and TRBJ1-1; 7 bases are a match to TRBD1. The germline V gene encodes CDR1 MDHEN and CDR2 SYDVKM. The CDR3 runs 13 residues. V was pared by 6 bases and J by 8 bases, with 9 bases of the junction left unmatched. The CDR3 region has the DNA TGTGCCAGCAGCGCAGGGGGTGGCGGCGAAGCTTTCTTT. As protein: CASSAGGGGEAFF.

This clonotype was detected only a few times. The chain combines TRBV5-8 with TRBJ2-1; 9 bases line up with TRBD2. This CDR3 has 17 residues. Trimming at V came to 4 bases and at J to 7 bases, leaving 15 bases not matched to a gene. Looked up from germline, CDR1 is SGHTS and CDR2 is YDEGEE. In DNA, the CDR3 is TGTGCCAGCAGCCTCATGCGGGGGGGCCACGTTGCGAATGAGCAGTTCTTC. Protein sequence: CASSLMRGGHVANEQFF.

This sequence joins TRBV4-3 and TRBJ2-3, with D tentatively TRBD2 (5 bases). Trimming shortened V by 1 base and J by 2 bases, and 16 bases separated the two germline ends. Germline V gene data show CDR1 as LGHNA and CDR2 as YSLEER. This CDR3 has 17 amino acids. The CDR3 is CASSQGGPMTNTDTQYF. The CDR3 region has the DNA TGCGCCAGCAGCCAAGGAGGGCCAATGACTAACACAGATACGCAGTATTTT.

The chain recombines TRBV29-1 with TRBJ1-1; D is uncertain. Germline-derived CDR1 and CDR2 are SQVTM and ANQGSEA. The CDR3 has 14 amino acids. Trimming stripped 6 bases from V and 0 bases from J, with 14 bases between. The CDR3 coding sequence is TGCAGCGTCCATGTCCGGGCCATGAACACTGAAGCTTTCTTT. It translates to CSVHVRAMNTEAFF.

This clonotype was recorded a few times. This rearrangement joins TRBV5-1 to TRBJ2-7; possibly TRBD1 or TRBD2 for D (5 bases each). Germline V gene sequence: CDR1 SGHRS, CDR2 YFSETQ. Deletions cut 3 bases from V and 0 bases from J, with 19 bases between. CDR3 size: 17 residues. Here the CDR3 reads CASSSGTLGAYSYEQYF. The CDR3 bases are TGCGCCAGCAGCTCCGGGACCCTCGGGGCCTACTCCTACGAGCAGTACTTC.

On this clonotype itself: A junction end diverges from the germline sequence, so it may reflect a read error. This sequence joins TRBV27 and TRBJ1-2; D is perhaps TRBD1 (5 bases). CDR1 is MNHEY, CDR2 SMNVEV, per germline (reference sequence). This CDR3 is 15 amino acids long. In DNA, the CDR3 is TGTGCCAGCAGTCCCCAAGGGGCACCAAACTATGGTTACACCTTC. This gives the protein CASSPQGAPNYGYTF.

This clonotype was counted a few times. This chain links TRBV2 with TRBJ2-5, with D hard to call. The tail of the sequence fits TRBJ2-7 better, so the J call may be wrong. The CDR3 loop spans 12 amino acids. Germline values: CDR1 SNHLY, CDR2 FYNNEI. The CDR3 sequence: CASRRLASEQYF. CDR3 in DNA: TGTGCCAGCAGGAGATTAGCCTCCGAGCAGTACTTC.

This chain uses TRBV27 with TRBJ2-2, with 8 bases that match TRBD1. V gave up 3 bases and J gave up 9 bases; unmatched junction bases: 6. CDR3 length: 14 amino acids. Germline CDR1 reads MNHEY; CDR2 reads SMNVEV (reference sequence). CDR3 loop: CASSLDRDYRELFF. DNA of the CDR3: TGTGCCAGCAGTTTGGACAGGGATTATCGGGAGCTGTTTTTT.